The rows below give T cell receptor beta chains drawn from one sample of a study of blood T cell repertoires in COVID-19. Data came from immunoSEQ multiplex PCR; TCRdb stores just in-frame clones and leaves some out. The sample has about 270,000 clones; approximately 90% are singletons. Specimen: PBMCs or T cells enriched from blood (not recorded which). The receptors here all came from a man in his forties or fifties who had been exposed to COVID-19. The CDR3 runs from the conserved cysteine through the conserved F or W. D genes are given only for firm matches. A clone size is listed for some rows: how often the clone was seen (once, few, many), or a class if it is expanded.

size,J,D,V,CDR3,DNA
.,TRBJ1-5,TRBD1,TRBV4-2,CASSLSPWTGDQPQHF,TGTGCCAGCAGCCTATCGCCGTGGACAGGGGATCAGCCCCAGCATTTT
.,TRBJ1-5,TRBD1,TRBV30,CAWSYGQGNQPQHF,TGTGCCTGGTCGTATGGACAGGGGAATCAGCCCCAGCATTTT
.,TRBJ2-2,TRBD2,TRBV2,CASIRAGENTGELFF,TGTGCCAGCATTCGGGCGGGAGAAAACACCGGGGAGCTGTTTTTT
.,TRBJ2-3,.,TRBV21-1,CASSTLAGVGTDTQYF,TGTGCCAGCAGCACCCTAGCGGGAGTGGGCACAGATACGCAGTATTTT
.,TRBJ2-5,TRBD2,TRBV4-3,CASSPQAGGGTQYF,TGCGCCAGCAGCCCCCAAGCGGGAGGGGGGACCCAGTACTTC
.,TRBJ1-4,.,TRBV6-2/TRBV6-3,CASSLSAKREKLFF,TGTGCCAGCAGTTTGTCAGCGAAGAGGGAAAAACTGTTTTTT
few,TRBJ2-2,TRBD1,TRBV3-1/TRBV3-2,CASSQLRTGGEDGELFF,TGTGCCAGCAGCCAACTTCGGACAGGGGGCGAAGACGGGGAGCTGTTTTTT
once,TRBJ1-2,TRBD1,TRBV19,CASSLTGGGYGYTF,TGTGCCAGTAGTTTGACAGGGGGAGGCTATGGCTACACCTTC
few,TRBJ2-1,TRBD1,TRBV6-6,CASSLMTGGTRGAYNEQFF,TGTGCCAGCAGTCTCATGACAGGGGGCACGAGGGGGGCCTACAATGAGCAGTTCTTC
.,TRBJ2-2,.,TRBV27,CASSRDRAQFQNTGELFF,TGTGCCAGCAGCCGAGACAGAGCACAATTCCAGAACACCGGGGAGCTGTTTTTT
.,TRBJ1-2,.,TRBV7-2,CASSIGGNYGYTF,TGTGCCAGCAGCATAGGAGGGAACTATGGCTACACCTTC
.,TRBJ1-5,.,TRBV18,CASSPGRGVDQPQHF,TGTGCCAGCTCACCAGGCAGGGGAGTGGATCAGCCCCAGCATTTT
.,TRBJ2-1,.,TRBV19,CASTHGYNEQFF,TGTGCCTCGACGCACGGGTACAATGAGCAGTTCTTC
.,TRBJ2-7,TRBD1,TRBV10-3,CASRDRSYEQYF,TGTGCCTCACGGGACAGGAGCTACGAGCAGTACTTC
.,TRBJ1-1,.,TRBV7-9,CASSLVGRGQAFF,TGTGCCAGCAGCTTAGTCGGTCGAGGGCAGGCTTTCTTT
.,TRBJ2-7,TRBD1,TRBV15,CATSSGTGVYEQYF,TGTGCCACCAGCAGCGGGACAGGGGTATACGAGCAGTACTTC
.,TRBJ1-5,.,TRBV19,CASTRRGTVSNQPQHF,TGTGCCAGTACACGCCGGGGGACTGTTAGCAATCAGCCCCAGCATTTT
.,TRBJ2-1,TRBD1,TRBV24-1,CATSDTGQGYSYNEQFF,TGTGCCACCAGTGATACGGGACAGGGATACTCCTACAATGAGCAGTTCTTC
.,TRBJ2-1,.,TRBV28,CATDRRTPRNEQFF,TGTGCCACAGATCGAAGGACTCCCCGGAATGAGCAGTTCTTC
.,TRBJ2-7,TRBD2,TRBV10-3,CAISPGGGRDEQYF,TGTGCCATCAGCCCGGGGGGGGGTCGAGACGAGCAGTACTTC
.,TRBJ2-5,.,TRBV28,CASSPPYSAHGAQYF,TGTGCCAGCAGTCCCCCCTACAGCGCCCACGGGGCCCAGTACTTC
.,TRBJ2-2,TRBD2,TRBV5-4,CASSPRRSGRGTGELFF,TGTGCCAGCAGCCCCCGGAGGAGCGGGAGGGGTACCGGGGAGCTGTTTTTT
.,TRBJ1-6,TRBD1,TRBV6-5,CASSYFRTGGISPLHF,TGTGCCAGCAGTTACTTTAGGACAGGGGGCATTTCACCCCTCCACTTT
.,TRBJ1-2,.,TRBV25-1,CASSESPANYGYTF,TGTGCCAGCAGTGAATCGCCAGCTAACTATGGCTACACCTTC
once,TRBJ1-2,TRBD1,TRBV4-2,CASSLDRGQNYGYTF,TGTGCCAGCAGCCTAGACAGGGGGCAGAACTATGGCTACACCTTC
.,TRBJ2-2,TRBD2,TRBV9,CASSVADGRVTGELFF,TGTGCCAGCAGCGTAGCTGACGGGAGGGTAACCGGGGAGCTGTTTTTT
.,TRBJ2-1,TRBD1,TRBV10-3,CAISEFRLSGTGNSWFNEQFF,TGTGCCATCAGTGAGTTTAGATTATCCGGGACAGGGAATTCGTGGTTCAATGAGCAGTTCTTC
.,TRBJ1-1,.,TRBV12-2,CASRPHPRRGRTEAFF,TGTGCAAGTCGCCCTCACCCTAGACGGGGTCGCACTGAAGCTTTCTTT
.,TRBJ2-3,.,TRBV30,CAWIRVGSQDTQYF,TGTGCCTGGATCAGGGTGGGGTCACAAGATACGCAGTATTTT
.,TRBJ2-7,.,TRBV24-1,CATSPGSYEQYF,TGTGCCACCTCGCCAGGGTCCTACGAGCAGTACTTC